This T cell receptor (beta chain) was observed in a study of cytomegalovirus exposure and HLA in healthy donors. Per the germline V gene, CDR1 is SGHDT and CDR2 is YYEEEE. The CDR3 runs to 18 residues. Trimming removed 1 base at V and 0 bases at J, with 19 bases between. PCR amplification relied on 60 Vbeta primers (plus 13 Jbeta primers). Using immunoSEQ multiplex PCR, the repertoire was profiled, and TCRdb retains in-frame clones only, with some absent. In the table there are 120,000 or so clones, under 85% of which are singletons. In this sample, this clone turned up once. Sequenced input: PBMCs. The genes are TRBV5-6 and TRBJ2-5, with a tentative D call TRBD1 (5 bases). The source is a man aged 25 to 40 in good health and CMV-seropositive. The CDR3 DNA reads TGTGCCAGCAGCTTGTTCCTGCAGGGCCGACTTAACCAAGAGACCCAGTACTTC. Protein: CASSLFLQGRLNQETQYF.